This TCR beta chain was recorded in a study of PD-1 blockade in classical Hodgkin lymphoma. Sample time point: cycle 4 day 1 (C4D1), after 6 weeks of nivolumab. Autologous stem cell transplantation was followed by relapse in every patient, and brentuximab vedotin exposure varied. Clones were read by immunoSEQ multiplex PCR, and TCRdb kept only the in-frame ones, dropping some. This table has roughly 86,000 clones, 65% to 85% appearing once. For this clone: What it binds is not known.

This CDR3 spans 16 amino acids. J gave up 7 bases and V 4 bases, and 14 bases lay outside the gene matches. The V gene's germline CDR1 is SGHRS and CDR2 YFSETQ. Broader study findings: Initiation of nivolumab under 1 year after ASCT led to exclusion of patients. It was among complete responders that baseline diversity resembled that of newly diagnosed patients. TCR diversity in CD4+, not CD8+, cells rose significantly by C4D1. Compared with healthy donors, newly diagnosed patients reportedly showed lower baseline TCR diversity.

The sample in question was peripheral blood mononuclear cells (PBMCs), obtained before the fourth cycle of nivolumab. The receptor's source is a human donor with classical Hodgkin lymphoma. This chain links TRBV5-1 with TRBJ2-5; 9 bases align to TRBD2. The CDR3: CASSLGTSRTMGTQYF. The DNA of the CDR3 is TGCGCCAGCAGCCTGGGGACTAGCCGAACGATGGGGACCCAGTACTTC. The complete variable domain, with remaining parts taken from reference TRBV5-1 and TRBJ2-5, reads KAGVTQTPRYLIKTRGQQVTLSCSPISGHRSVSWYQQTPGQGLQFLFEYFSETQRNKGNFPGRFSGRQFSNSRSEMNVSTLELGDSALYLCASSLGTSRTMGTQYFGPGTRLLVL.